The 29 T cell receptor beta chains presented below share a single source sample, sequenced in a study of blood T cells in healthy people across ages. A second PCR, run for about 7 to 11 cycles, used a sample-barcoded 5' primer plus a J-beta primer mix. TCRdb reprocessed the 5' RACE reads with MiXCR, giving one entry per CDR3 protein. Of about 970,000 distinct CDR3 sequences in the sample, roughly half are singletons; the top ten hold over 20%. Sequenced input: blood. The source of these receptors is a woman aged 55-75 years in good health.

This chain links TRBV5-1 with TRBJ2-1, with unresolved D. The germline CDR1 and CDR2 sequences are SGHRS and YFSETQ. The ends were cut back, 0 bases at V and 7 bases at J, with 8 bases in the middle. This CDR3 is built from 13 residues. The CDR3 DNA reads TGCGCCAGCAGCTTGGGTTCCCGGAATGAGCAGTTCTTC. Encoded protein: CASSLGSRNEQFF.

In this sample, this clonotype turned up a few times. V and J are TRBV20-1 and TRBJ2-7; TRBD2 matches at 11 bases. The CDR3 extends over 15 amino acids. The J segment lost 0 bases and the V segment lost 2 bases, leaving 3 bases of the junction unmatched. Germline V gives CDR1 DFQATT, CDR2 SNEGSKA (reference sequence). The CDR3 loop is CSARFGTSGSYEQYF. The CDR3 nucleotides read TGCAGTGCTAGATTTGGGACTAGCGGCTCCTACGAGCAGTACTTC.

The CDR3: CASSKGGLARSGAQYF. In DNA form, the CDR3 reads TGTGCCAGCAGCAAAGGGGGCTTGGCCCGCAGTGGGGCCCAGTACTTC. The rearrangement joins TRBV21-1 to TRBJ2-5; TRBD2 was called by the table and not checked on the DNA. TRBV21-1 is recorded as a pseudogene. The CDR3 loop spans 16 amino acids.

The chain recombines TRBV24-1 with TRBJ2-1; possibly TRBD2 for D (5 bases). The V gene's germline CDR1 is KGHDR and CDR2 SFDVKD. V was cut by 2 bases and J by 10 bases, with 20 bases left in between. The CDR3 totals 16 residues. The DNA of the CDR3 is TGTGCCACCAGTGATTATCAGCTAGCAGCCTACTCGGAGCAGTTCTTC. Translating gives CATSDYQLAAYSEQFF.

The chain is built from TRBV4-1 and TRBJ2-4; 7 bases are a match to TRBD1. Near its end, the DNA agrees better with TRBJ2-7, so the J call may be wrong. This CDR3 contains 12 residues. CDR1 MGHRA and CDR2 YSYEKL come from the germline V gene. The DNA of the CDR3 is TGCGCCAGCAGCCCGACAGGGTTCGAGCAGTACTTC. The encoded protein is CASSPTGFEQYF.

V and J are TRBV4-2 and TRBJ1-4; possible D gene TRBD1, 5 bases. CDR3 length: 15 residues. In germline, CDR1 is LGHNA, CDR2 YNFKEQ. The V end lost 1 base, the J end lost 8 bases, and 14 bases lay between the germline ends. CDR3 DNA sequence: TGTGCCAGCAGCCAAGTTATAGGAGGGGAGGAAAAACTGTTTTTT. Amino acids: CASSQVIGGEEKLFF.

This clonotype was found many times. The V gene is TRBV6-5, the J gene TRBJ1-4; no firm D call. This CDR3 has 14 amino acids. V was pared by 7 bases and J by 2 bases, with 11 bases between. Germline lookup yields CDR1 MNHEY and CDR2 SVGAGI. The CDR3 sequence is CASKIGVTNEKLFF. Here the CDR3 DNA reads TGTGCCAGCAAAATTGGTGTTACTAATGAAAAACTGTTTTTT.

This clonotype turned up a few times. The chain is built from TRBV2 and TRBJ2-1; D not resolved. With 4 bases removed from V and 6 bases from J, the gap between germline ends came to 19 bases. Germline V gene data show CDR1 as SNHLY and CDR2 as FYNNEI. CDR3 length: 16 residues. The CDR3 here is CASSVTLHKISNEQFF. CDR3 sequence (DNA): TGTGCCAGCAGTGTAACGCTACATAAAATATCCAATGAGCAGTTCTTC.

The chain carries TRBV9 and TRBJ2-2; D possibly uses TRBD1 or TRBD2 (7 bases each). This CDR3 has 15 amino acids. V was pared by 1 base and J by 9 bases, with 16 bases between. CDR1 is SGDLS and CDR2 is YYNGEE in the germline V gene. The CDR3 loop is CASSVSRGGNRELFF. The DNA for the CDR3 is TGTGCCAGCAGCGTATCCAGGGGGGGAAACCGGGAGCTGTTTTTT.

The chain recombines TRBV27 with TRBJ2-3; 7 bases map to TRBD2. Unmatched junction bases numbered 8, after V lost 8 bases and J lost 3 bases. The CDR3 loop spans 14 amino acids. CDR1 is MNHEY, CDR2 SMNVEV, per germline (reference sequence). The DNA for the CDR3 is TGTGCCAGCGGCCTCGGGAGGTTAACAGATACGCAGTATTTT. Its translation is CASGLGRLTDTQYF.

This clonotype was picked up a small number of times. The chain is built from TRBV4-2 and TRBJ1-2; D is ambiguous. The V end lost 0 bases, the J end lost 0 bases, and 14 bases lay between the germline ends. Germline lookup yields CDR1 LGHNA and CDR2 YNFKEQ. CDR3 length: 17 amino acids. The CDR3 DNA is TGTGCCAGCAGCCAAGATTTCCCACCACTCCCTAACTATGGCTACACCTTC. Its translation is CASSQDFPPLPNYGYTF.

The count of this clonotype is one. J is TRBJ2-4 and V is TRBV20-1, with TRBD2 matching over 13 bases. The J call could be wrong; TRBJ2-7 is a better fit for the DNA end. CDR3 size: 16 residues. The V gene's germline CDR1 is DFQATT and CDR2 SNEGSKA (reference sequence). The CDR3 reads CSALPLAGGVSYEQYF. CDR3 bases: TGCAGTGCTCTGCCACTAGCGGGAGGGGTTAGCTACGAGCAGTACTTC.

The rearrangement joins TRBV10-3 to TRBJ2-1; TRBD1 matches at 9 bases. This CDR3 is built from 17 residues. V shed 2 bases, J shed 5 bases, and the junction held 10 bases outside the gene matches. From germline, CDR1 is ENHRY and CDR2 SYGVKD. The CDR3 is CAISERVTGGGDNEQFF. The CDR3 coding sequence is TGTGCCATCAGTGAGCGGGTGACAGGGGGAGGTGACAATGAGCAGTTCTTC.

This chain connects TRBV20-1 to TRBJ2-1; D is unclear. The germline V gene has CDR1 DFQATT and CDR2 SNEGSKA (reference sequence). The CDR3 sequence is 15 residues long. Trimming took off 0 bases at V and 6 bases at J, with 15 bases between the two ends. The chain's CDR3 is CSARDISTHSNEQFF. The CDR3 region has the DNA TGCAGTGCTAGAGATATATCCACCCATTCCAATGAGCAGTTCTTC.

This clonotype was seen only a few times. This chain uses TRBV7-9 with TRBJ1-2; unclear D gene. Trimming left V 5 bases short and J 8 bases short, with 15 bases between. Per the germline V gene, CDR1 is SEHNR and CDR2 is FQNEAQ (reference sequence). The CDR3 consists of 13 residues. The CDR3 reads CASSHPVHQGYTF. The CDR3 DNA reads TGTGCCAGCAGCCATCCAGTACATCAGGGCTACACCTTC.

The chain carries TRBV6-1 and TRBJ1-5, with TRBD1 matching over 7 bases. Germline loops: CDR1 MNHNS, CDR2 SASEGT. CDR3 length equals 14 residues. V trimming: 2 bases; J trimming: 4 bases; junction bases outside the gene matches: 2. The CDR3: CASSETGANQPQHF. The CDR3 DNA sequence: TGTGCCAGCAGTGAAACAGGGGCGAATCAGCCCCAGCATTTT.

V and J are TRBV6-5 and TRBJ2-1, with 9 bases that match TRBD1. The J segment lost 4 bases and the V segment lost 6 bases, leaving 7 bases of the junction unmatched. The CDR3 totals 15 residues. The germline CDR1 and CDR2 sequences are MNHEY and SVGAGI. In nucleotides, the CDR3 is TGTGCCAGCAGACGCGGGACAGGGATTTACAATGAGCAGTTCTTC. It encodes CASRRGTGIYNEQFF.

The gene calls are TRBV5-1 and TRBJ2-3; unclear D gene. This CDR3 is built from 15 residues. Looked up from germline, CDR1 is SGHRS and CDR2 is YFSETQ. The germline V and J ends were trimmed by 0 bases and 6 bases, with 14 bases remaining between them. CDR3 coding DNA: TGCGCCAGCAGCTTGGATCCGGGTGGATGGGATACGCAGTATTTT. This codes for CASSLDPGGWDTQYF.

The V call is TRBV10-1, the J call TRBJ2-5, with D possibly matching TRBD2 (5 bases). Germline V gives CDR1 WNHNN, CDR2 SYGVQD (reference sequence). V lost 2 bases to trimming and J lost 3 bases, with 10 bases between them. This CDR3 region has 14 residues. CDR3 region: CASSEAGGEETQYF. The CDR3 DNA follows: TGCGCCAGCAGTGAGGCGGGCGGCGAAGAGACCCAGTACTTC.

J is TRBJ2-1 and V is TRBV29-1, with 10 bases aligning to TRBD2. Looked up from germline, CDR1 is SQVTM and CDR2 is ANQGSEA. The J segment lost 8 bases and the V segment lost 7 bases, leaving 8 bases of the junction unmatched. This CDR3 is built from 13 residues. The CDR3 is CSAPSGSMYEQFF. The DNA of the CDR3 is TGCAGCGCCCCTAGCGGGAGTATGTATGAGCAGTTCTTC.

This clonotype occurred a few times. V and J are TRBV2 and TRBJ2-7, with 10 bases that match TRBD2. J gave up 3 bases and V 8 bases, and 10 bases lay outside the gene matches. Germline lookup yields CDR1 SNHLY and CDR2 FYNNEI. The CDR3 is 15 residues long. The CDR3 region has the DNA TGTGCCAGCTTCAACCCACTAGCGGGACGCTACGAGCAGTACTTC. It specifies CASFNPLAGRYEQYF.

This clonotype was detected only a few times. The rearrangement links TRBV7-9 to TRBJ2-7; TRBD1 matches 9 bases. The V gene end was trimmed by 5 bases and the J gene end by 2 bases; junction bases not matched to a gene: 7. The CDR3 loop spans 15 amino acids. The germline gives CDR1 SEHNR, CDR2 FQNEAQ (reference sequence). The CDR3 region is CASSRPGQGPYEQYF. The CDR3 DNA sequence: TGTGCCAGCAGCCGACCGGGACAGGGACCCTACGAGCAGTACTTC.

Points on this clonotype: Sequence at one end of the junction differs from germline and may be a read error. The chain recombines TRBV4-3 with TRBJ2-1, with D possibly TRBD2 on 6 matching bases. The CDR3 has 14 residues. The germline CDR1 and CDR2 sequences are LGHNA and YSLEER. This CDR3 reads CASGQRVGTGEQFF. The DNA of the CDR3 is TGCGCCAGCGGCCAAAGGGTAGGGACTGGTGAGCAGTTCTTC.

The V and J genes are TRBV20-1 and TRBJ2-1; 14 bases are a match to TRBD2. J was trimmed by 8 bases and V by 6 bases; bases with no gene match: 12. The CDR3 is 16 residues long. Germline V gene lookup returns CDR1 DFQATT and CDR2 SNEGSKA (reference sequence). CDR3 sequence (DNA): TGCAGTGCCCAAGATATGGGACTAGCGGGAGAATATGAGCAGTTCTTC. It specifies CSAQDMGLAGEYEQFF.

There are many counts of this clonotype. The chain employs TRBV4-1 and TRBJ2-2; 7 bases agree with TRBD1. The germline V gene has CDR1 MGHRA and CDR2 YSYEKL. Losses at the gene ends were 3 bases for V and 2 bases for J; bases not matched to a gene: 12. CDR3 length equals 18 residues. CDR3 loop: CASSHTTGTVPNTGELFF. The CDR3 DNA sequence: TGCGCCAGCAGCCATACGACCGGGACAGTGCCCAACACCGGGGAGCTGTTTTTT.

This clonotype has just a few counts. The V call is TRBV7-2, the J call TRBJ2-5, with 8 nucleotides matching TRBD2. The CDR3 is made up of 13 amino acids. Germline trimming cut 5 bases from V and 5 bases from J; bases unmatched to any gene: 4. CDR1 is SGHTA, CDR2 FQGNSA, per germline. This chain's CDR3 is CASSQPSGETQYF. The CDR3 nucleotides are TGTGCCAGCAGCCAACCTAGCGGGGAGACCCAGTACTTC.

The J gene is TRBJ2-1, the V gene TRBV13, with 7 positions matching TRBD1. Per germline, CDR1 PRHDT and CDR2 FYEKMQ (reference sequence). Unmatched junction bases numbered 1, after V lost 1 base and J lost 4 bases. The CDR3 extends over 14 amino acids. CDR3 sequence: CASSLDRGYNEQFF. DNA for the CDR3: TGTGCCAGCAGCTTAGACAGGGGTTACAATGAGCAGTTCTTC.

The chain recombines TRBV25-1 with TRBJ1-4; tentatively, D is TRBD1 (6 bases). The CDR3 has 14 residues. Trimming pared 4 bases from V and 5 bases from J, leaving 11 bases between. The V gene's germline CDR1 is MGHDK and CDR2 SYGVNS. The CDR3 DNA sequence: TGTGCCAGCAGTGTGACAGGTGGGAATGAAAAACTGTTTTTT. Protein: CASSVTGGNEKLFF. Complete variable domain (other parts from reference TRBV25-1 and TRBJ1-4): EADIYQTPRYLVIGTGKKITLECSQTMGHDKMYWYQQDPGMELHLIHYSYGVNSTEKGDLSSESTVSRIRTEHFPLTLESARPSHTSQYLCASSVTGGNEKLFFGSGTQLSVL.

This chain links TRBV28 with TRBJ2-5; TRBD2 matches at 12 bases. The J call may not be correct, given that the DNA end is closer to TRBJ2-7. This CDR3 region has 15 residues. The V gene's germline CDR1 is MDHEN and CDR2 SYDVKM. The CDR3 is CASSFQLAGGYEQYF. In DNA form, the CDR3 reads TGTGCCAGCAGTTTTCAACTAGCGGGAGGCTACGAGCAGTACTTC.